The clone carrying this T cell receptor beta chain was recorded many times. The antigen is not known. Patients were left out if they had other autoimmune diseases, uncontrolled infections, pregnancy or lactation. RNA transcripts were the source from which TCR beta CDR3 regions were amplified. After a first-round RT-PCR with HTBI primers, a second-round multiplex PCR was run. One entry per CDR3 protein results from TCRdb running MiXCR on the multiplex PCR reads. The data hold under 250,000 distinct CDR3 sequences, with 20% to 25% observed a single time. The data belong to a study of Graves' ophthalmopathy and Graves' hyperthyroidism. Study observations and caveats: Built on 13 signatures, a model told ophthalmopathy apart from stable hyperthyroidism with almost 90% sensitivity and 75% to 82% specificity. Most expanded thyroid clonotypes above 0.001 frequency also appeared in blood.

V was shortened by 0 bases and J by 2 bases, with 13 bases between the two germline ends. The CDR3 is 15 residues long. Germline CDR1 reads GTSNPN; CDR2 reads SVGIG (reference sequence). Sequencing input: peripheral blood. This TCR came from a woman aged 45-65 years with Graves' ophthalmopathy. The chain joins TRBV30 to TRBJ2-5, with D perhaps given as TRBD1 or TRBD2 (5 bases each). The CDR3 nucleotides read TGTGCCTGGAGTGTATCTTCGGGACGACAAGAGACCCAGTACTTC. Translation gives CAWSVSSGRQETQYF.